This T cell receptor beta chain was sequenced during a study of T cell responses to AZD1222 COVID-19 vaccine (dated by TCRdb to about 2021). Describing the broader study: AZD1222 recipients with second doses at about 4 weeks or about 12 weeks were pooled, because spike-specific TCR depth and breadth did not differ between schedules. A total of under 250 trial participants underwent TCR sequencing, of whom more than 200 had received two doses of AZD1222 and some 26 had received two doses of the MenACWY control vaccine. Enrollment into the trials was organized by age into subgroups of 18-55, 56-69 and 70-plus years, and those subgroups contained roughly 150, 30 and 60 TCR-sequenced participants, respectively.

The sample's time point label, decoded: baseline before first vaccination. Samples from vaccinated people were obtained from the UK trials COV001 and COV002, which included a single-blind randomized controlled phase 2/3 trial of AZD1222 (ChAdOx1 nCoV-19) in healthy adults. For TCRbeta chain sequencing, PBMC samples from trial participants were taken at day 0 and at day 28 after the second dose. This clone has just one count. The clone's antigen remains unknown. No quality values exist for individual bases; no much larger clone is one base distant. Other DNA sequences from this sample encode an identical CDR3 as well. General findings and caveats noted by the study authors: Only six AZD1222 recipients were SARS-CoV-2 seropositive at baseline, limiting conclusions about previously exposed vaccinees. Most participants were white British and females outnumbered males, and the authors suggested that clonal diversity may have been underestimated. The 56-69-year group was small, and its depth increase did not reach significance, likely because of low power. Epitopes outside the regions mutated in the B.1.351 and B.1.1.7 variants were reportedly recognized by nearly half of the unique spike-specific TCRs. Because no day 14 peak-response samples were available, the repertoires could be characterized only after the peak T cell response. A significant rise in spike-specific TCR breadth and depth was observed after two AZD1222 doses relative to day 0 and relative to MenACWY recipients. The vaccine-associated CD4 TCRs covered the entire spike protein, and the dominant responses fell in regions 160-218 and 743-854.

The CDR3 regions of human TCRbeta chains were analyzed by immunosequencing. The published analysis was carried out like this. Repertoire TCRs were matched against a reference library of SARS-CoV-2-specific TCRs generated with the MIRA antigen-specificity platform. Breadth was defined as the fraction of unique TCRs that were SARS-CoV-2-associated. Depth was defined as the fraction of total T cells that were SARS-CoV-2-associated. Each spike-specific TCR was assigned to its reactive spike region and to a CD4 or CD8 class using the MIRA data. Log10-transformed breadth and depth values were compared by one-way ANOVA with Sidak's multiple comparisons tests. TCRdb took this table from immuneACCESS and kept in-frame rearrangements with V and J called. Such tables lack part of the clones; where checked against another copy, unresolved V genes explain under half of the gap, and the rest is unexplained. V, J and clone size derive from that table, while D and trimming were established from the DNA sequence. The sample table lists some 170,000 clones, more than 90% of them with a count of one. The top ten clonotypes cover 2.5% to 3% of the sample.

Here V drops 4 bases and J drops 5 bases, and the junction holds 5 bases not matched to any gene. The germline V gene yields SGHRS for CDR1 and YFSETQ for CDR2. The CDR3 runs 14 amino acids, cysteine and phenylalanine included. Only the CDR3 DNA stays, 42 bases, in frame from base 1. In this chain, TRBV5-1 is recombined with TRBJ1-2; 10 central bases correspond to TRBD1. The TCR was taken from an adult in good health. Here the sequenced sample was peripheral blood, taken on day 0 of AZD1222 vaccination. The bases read TGCGCCAGCAGCAGCGGACAGGGGGGTTATGGCTACACCTTC. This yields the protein CASSSGQGGYGYTF.